These 32 T cell receptor beta chains were all obtained from the same sample, sequenced in a study of cytomegalovirus exposure and HLA in healthy donors listed by TCRdb under 2017. The library came from the immunoSEQ multiplex PCR assay. Imported from immuneACCESS, the table was reduced by TCRdb to in-frame sequences with V and J called. These copies leave out some clones; in studies compared against another copy, an unresolved V gene accounts for under half, and the cause of the remainder is not known. The sample has roughly 100,000 clones on record, 75% to 90% of them singletons. The ten most abundant clones make up 20% to 25% of the sample. Material: PBMCs. The receptor source for this set is a man aged 18 to 30 in good health and CMV-seropositive.

This clone was seen only a few times. The chain has TRBV5-4 and TRBJ1-2, with a possible D match to TRBD1 (6 bases). This CDR3 is built from 13 residues. V lost 2 bases to trimming and J lost 4 bases, with 9 bases between them. Germline V gives CDR1 SGHNT, CDR2 YYREEE (reference sequence). The CDR3 DNA follows: TGTGCCAGCAGCTTAGGCAGGGGCTATGGCTACACCTTC. Translated: CASSLGRGYGYTF.

The chain links TRBV6-1 to TRBJ1-3; D gene unclear. The CDR3 consists of 12 residues. CDR1 MNHNS and CDR2 SASEGT come from the germline V gene. Trimming stripped 8 bases from V and 0 bases from J, with 5 bases between. The CDR3 nucleotides read TGTGCCAGCGAGTCCTCTGGAAACACCATATATTTT. It translates to CASESSGNTIYF.

The V call is TRBV14, the J call TRBJ2-3; 12 bases agree with TRBD2. Germline CDR1 is SGHDN and CDR2 is FVKESK. V gave up 3 bases and J gave up 0 bases; unmatched junction bases: 1. This CDR3 contains 16 residues. CDR3 in DNA: TGTGCCAGCAGCCAGACTAGCGGGAGAAGCACAGATACGCAGTATTTT. It yields the protein CASSQTSGRSTDTQYF.

Of note for this clone: Other DNA sequences in the sample encode the same CDR3. This rearrangement joins TRBV5-1 to TRBJ2-2; 8 positions agree with TRBD1. Trimming took 4 bases from V and 1 from J; bases not matched to a gene: 3. The CDR3 covers 15 residues. The germline V gene has CDR1 SGHRS and CDR2 YFSETQ. This chain's CDR3 is CASSLGQGNTGELFF. The CDR3 DNA follows: TGCGCCAGCAGCCTTGGACAGGGGAACACCGGGGAGCTGTTTTTT. The full variable domain, rest sourced from reference TRBV5-1 and TRBJ2-2, is KAGVTQTPRYLIKTRGQQVTLSCSPISGHRSVSWYQQTPGQGLQFLFEYFSETQRNKGNFPGRFSGRQFSNSRSEMNVSTLELGDSALYLCASSLGQGNTGELFFGEGSRLTVL.

This clone was detected many times. The V gene is TRBV7-2, the J gene TRBJ2-1; 7 bases match TRBD2. Germline lookup yields CDR1 SGHTA and CDR2 FQGNSA. J lost 7 bases, V lost 6 bases, and 9 bases had no gene match. The CDR3 sequence is 14 residues long. This chain's CDR3 is CASRKAGEGNEQFF. The CDR3 DNA reads TGTGCCAGCAGAAAGGCGGGGGAGGGGAATGAGCAGTTCTTC.

The chain links TRBV5-1 to TRBJ2-3, with 7 nucleotides matching TRBD1. V lost 7 bases and J lost 0; bases outside the gene matches: 8. The CDR3 has 15 amino acids. In germline, CDR1 is SGHRS, CDR2 YFSETQ. The CDR3 here is CASHTGVDSTDTQYF. CDR3 DNA sequence: TGCGCCAGCCATACAGGGGTTGATAGCACAGATACGCAGTATTTT.

The rearrangement uses TRBV27 and TRBJ2-7; TRBD1 matches 9 bases. The CDR3 sequence is 13 residues long. CDR1 MNHEY and CDR2 SMNVEV come from the germline V gene (reference sequence). Trimming at V came to 0 bases and at J to 6 bases, leaving 0 bases not matched to a gene. CDR3 DNA sequence: TGTGCCAGCAGTTTATCGGACAGGGGCGAGCAGTACTTC. This codes for CASSLSDRGEQYF.

V and J are TRBV6-5 and TRBJ1-1; D gene unclear. V lost 0 bases, J lost 7 bases, and 9 bases lay in between. The germline gives CDR1 MNHEY, CDR2 SVGAGI. This CDR3 is built from 13 residues. The CDR3, as DNA: TGTGCCAGCAGTTACTCGGGCGGGAATGAAGCTTTCTTT. It yields the protein CASSYSGGNEAFF.

This clone was seen just once. This chain joins TRBV6-5 and TRBJ2-1; possible D gene TRBD1, 8 bases. Trimming left V 6 bases short and J 8 bases short, with 20 bases between. The CDR3 totals 15 residues. Germline V lookup: CDR1 MNHEY, CDR2 SVGAGI. The CDR3 DNA reads as TGTGCCAGCAGAAGGAACAGGGGGGGCACCTATGAGCAGTTCTTC. Its translation: CASRRNRGGTYEQFF.

As DNA, the CDR3 is TGTGCCAGCAGTCTGGGACAGGGGTTGGGGACCCAGTACTTC. This translates into CASSLGQGLGTQYF. This rearrangement joins TRBV5-6 to TRBJ2-5; 10 nucleotides line up with TRBD1. CDR1 and CDR2 (germline): SGHDT, YYEEEE. CDR3 length equals 14 residues. J lost 7 bases, V lost 5 bases, and 8 bases had no gene match.

The genes are TRBV5-1 and TRBJ2-1, with 7 bases identical to TRBD2. Trimming took 0 bases from V and 5 from J; bases not matched to a gene: 5. The CDR3 spans 15 residues. The germline CDR1 and CDR2 sequences are SGHRS and YFSETQ. In DNA form, the CDR3 reads TGCGCCAGCAGCTTGGGGGGCGGGAGCCACAATGAGCAGTTCTTC. Translation gives CASSLGGGSHNEQFF.

The chain recombines TRBV18 with TRBJ1-1; D is unresolved. With 3 bases removed from V and 1 base from J, the gap between germline ends came to 3 bases. CDR1 is KGHSH and CDR2 is LQKENI in the germline V gene. This CDR3 is 12 amino acids long. CDR3 sequence (DNA): TGTGCCAGCTCACCCTGGAACACTGAAGCTTTCTTT. Its translation is CASSPWNTEAFF.

The chain carries TRBV7-8 and TRBJ1-2, with 10 bases identical to TRBD1. The CDR3 loop spans 16 amino acids. Germline V lookup: CDR1 SGHVS, CDR2 FQNEAQ. Trimming cost V 0 bases and J 7 bases; bases outside gene matches: 8. In DNA, the CDR3 is TGTGCCAGCAGCTTAGCGCTGGGGACAGGGGTAACTGGCTACACCTTC. Translation: CASSLALGTGVTGYTF. Full variable domain (rest looked up from reference TRBV7-8 and TRBJ1-2): GAGVSQSPRYKVAKRGQDVALRCDPISGHVSLFWYQQALGQGPEFLTYFQNEAQLDKSGLPSDRFFAERPEGSVSTLKIQRTQQEDSAVYLCASSLALGTGVTGYTFGSGTRLTVV.

This chain connects TRBV7-8 to TRBJ1-3, with D uncertain. V gave up 1 base and J gave up 4 bases, with 14 bases separating them. The CDR3 totals 16 residues. CDR1 SGHVS and CDR2 FQNEAQ come from the germline V gene. This CDR3 reads CASSLVRSRSGNTIYF. The CDR3 DNA reads as TGTGCCAGCAGCTTAGTTCGATCGAGATCGGGAAACACCATATATTTT.

V usage is TRBV5-1 and J usage is TRBJ2-3; the D gene is possibly TRBD2 (5 bases). The germline V gene has CDR1 SGHRS and CDR2 YFSETQ. CDR3 length equals 13 residues. V lost 4 bases, J lost 2 bases, and 8 bases lay in between. In DNA, the CDR3 is TGCGCCAGCAGCGAGGGAAACACAGATACGCAGTATTTT. Translated: CASSEGNTDTQYF.

This clone was found a few times. The rearrangement links TRBV5-1 to TRBJ1-5; D unclear. Per germline, CDR1 SGHRS and CDR2 YFSETQ. The CDR3 is made up of 15 amino acids. Trimming pared 1 base from V and 5 bases from J, leaving 13 bases between. The DNA for the CDR3 is TGCGCCAGCAGCTTGTATCCGGGAACGTATCAGCCCCAGCATTTT. Translated, it gives CASSLYPGTYQPQHF.

This chain links TRBV11-2 with TRBJ1-3; a weak D match, TRBD1 (6 bases). The CDR3 is 15 residues long. Deletions cut 1 base from V and 0 bases from J, with 7 bases between. Germline-derived CDR1 and CDR2 are SGHAT and FQNNGV. The CDR3 coding sequence is TGTGCCAGCAGCTTAGCAGGGGCCTCTGGAAACACCATATATTTT. This translates into CASSLAGASGNTIYF.

The V gene is TRBV4-1, the J gene TRBJ1-1; D gene ambiguous. The length of the CDR3 is 14 residues. The ends were cut back, 2 bases at V and 3 bases at J, with 10 bases in the middle. The V gene's germline CDR1 is MGHRA and CDR2 YSYEKL. CDR3 residues: CASSQLTSYTEAFF. The CDR3 DNA is TGCGCCAGCAGCCAATTGACTTCCTACACTGAAGCTTTCTTT.

The rearrangement links TRBV4-2 to TRBJ2-5; D not resolved. The CDR3 runs 15 residues. Per the germline V gene, CDR1 is LGHNA and CDR2 is YNFKEQ. Trimming stripped 1 base from V and 3 bases from J, with 12 bases between. CDR3 DNA sequence: TGTGCCAGCAGCCAAGTCTTATCTAGGAAAGAGACCCAGTACTTC. Its protein product is CASSQVLSRKETQYF.

The chain couples TRBV11-2 to TRBJ2-1; tentatively, D is TRBD1 (5 bases). Germline loops: CDR1 SGHAT, CDR2 FQNNGV. The CDR3 sequence is 16 residues long. V lost 6 bases and J lost 0, with 15 bases in between. CDR3 region: CASRTDGGSSYNEQFF. The CDR3 DNA reads TGTGCCAGCAGGACAGACGGCGGCAGCTCCTACAATGAGCAGTTCTTC. Full variable domain (outside the CDR3, taken from reference TRBV11-2 and TRBJ2-1): EAGVAQSPRYKIIEKRQSVAFWCNPISGHATLYWYQQILGQGPKLLIQFQNNGVVDDSQLPKDRFSAERLKGVDSTLKIQPAKLEDSAVYLCASRTDGGSSYNEQFFGPGTRLTVL.

The chain joins TRBV4-1 to TRBJ2-7, with 7 bases aligning to TRBD2. CDR1 and CDR2 (germline): MGHRA, YSYEKL. The V gene end was trimmed by 0 bases and the J gene end by 4 bases; junction bases not matched to a gene: 3. The CDR3 consists of 14 residues. The CDR3 sequence: CASSQDRAGYEQYV. The CDR3 region has the DNA TGCGCCAGCAGCCAAGACAGAGCGGGATACGAGCAGTACGTC.

The gene calls are TRBV30 and TRBJ2-1, with 8 nucleotides matching TRBD1. CDR1 and CDR2 (germline): GTSNPN, SVGIG (reference sequence). V lost 1 base and J lost 8; bases outside the gene matches: 10. This CDR3 spans 15 amino acids. The CDR3 nucleotides read TGTGCCTGGAGTGAGGCAGGGGGCCCCTTCGATGAGCAGTTCTTC. It translates to CAWSEAGGPFDEQFF.

The rearrangement uses TRBV4-1 and TRBJ1-2; tentative D call: TRBD1 (6 bases). The V gene's germline CDR1 is MGHRA and CDR2 YSYEKL. The CDR3 runs 13 residues. Between the trimmed V and J ends, which lost 8 bases and 6 bases, there was a span of 16 bases. CDR3 DNA sequence: TGCGCCAGCTCAGGGCAGGGGTTTAATGGCTACACCTTC. Its translation is CASSGQGFNGYTF.

The chain uses TRBV30 and TRBJ1-4; D is unresolved. Trimming pared 0 bases from V and 4 bases from J, leaving 6 bases between. This CDR3 spans 13 amino acids. Germline assignment: CDR1 GTSNPN and CDR2 SVGIG (reference sequence). CDR3: CAWSVLLNEKLFF. As DNA, the CDR3 is TGTGCCTGGAGTGTACTTCTTAATGAAAAACTGTTTTTT.

This clone was counted once. This rearrangement joins TRBV5-1 to TRBJ1-2; the D gene is possibly TRBD1 (6 bases). CDR1 is SGHRS and CDR2 is YFSETQ in the germline V gene. V lost 0 bases to trimming and J lost 8 bases, with 11 bases between them. The CDR3 is 13 amino acids. CDR3 DNA: TGCGCCAGCAGCTTGGGGGACAACCGGGGCTACACCTTC. Residues: CASSLGDNRGYTF.

This rearrangement joins TRBV28 to TRBJ2-3, with 12 bases fitting TRBD2. Germline assignment: CDR1 MDHEN and CDR2 SYDVKM. The CDR3 runs to 18 residues. V trimming: 0 bases; J trimming: 3 bases; junction bases outside the gene matches: 7. DNA for the CDR3: TGTGCCAGCAGTTTATGGCTAGCGGGAGGGCCAAGTACAGATACGCAGTATTTT. Translated, it gives CASSLWLAGGPSTDTQYF. Looking up the rest from reference TRBV28 and TRBJ2-3 gives the full variable domain: DVKVTQSSRYLVKRTGEKVFLECVQDMDHENMFWYRQDPGLGLRLIYFSYDVKMKEKGDIPEGYSVSREKKERFSLILESASTNQTSMYLCASSLWLAGGPSTDTQYFGPGTRLTVL.

This chain joins TRBV6-1 and TRBJ2-1; D may be TRBD2 (8 bases). Germline V gene data show CDR1 as MNHNS and CDR2 as SASEGT. V was pared by 6 bases and J by 9 bases, with 18 bases between. The CDR3 is made up of 14 amino acids. The CDR3, as DNA: TGTGCCAGCAGAGGGACAGTCGCGGGAGGTGAGCAGTTCTTC. It encodes CASRGTVAGGEQFF.

This clone has just a few counts. The CDR3 region is CASRASGAYEQYF. DNA for the CDR3: TGTGCCAGTAGGGCTAGCGGAGCTTACGAGCAGTACTTC. The chain couples TRBV19 to TRBJ2-7; 7 bases line up with TRBD2. J gave up 4 bases and V 6 bases, and 6 bases lay outside the gene matches. The CDR3 has 13 residues. Germline loops: CDR1 LNHDA, CDR2 SQIVND (reference sequence).

The J gene is TRBJ2-5, the V gene TRBV29-1; D is ambiguous. CDR3 length: 14 residues. Trimming removed 2 bases at V and 0 bases at J, with 10 bases between. In germline, CDR1 is SQVTM, CDR2 ANQGSEA. The CDR3 here is CSVEIGQDQETQYF. The CDR3 bases are TGCAGCGTTGAAATAGGCCAGGACCAAGAGACCCAGTACTTC.

The rearrangement links TRBV19 to TRBJ2-1; TRBD1 agrees at 7 bases. V lost 3 bases to trimming and J lost 9 bases; unmatched junction nucleotides: 14. CDR1 is LNHDA and CDR2 is SQIVND in the germline V gene (reference sequence). This CDR3 region has 16 residues. CDR3 in DNA: TGTGCCAGTAGTATGGGACAGATTAAACCCCCTACTGAGCAGTTCTTC. It encodes CASSMGQIKPPTEQFF. Supplemented by reference TRBV19 and TRBJ2-1, the full variable domain reads DGGITQSPKYLFRKEGQNVTLSCEQNLNHDAMYWYRQDPGQGLRLIYYSQIVNDFQKGDIAEGYSVSREKKESFPLTVTSAQKNPTAFYLCASSMGQIKPPTEQFFGPGTRLTVL.

The CDR3 protein is CAISTGTSGPTGELFF. DNA of the CDR3: TGTGCCATCAGTACCGGGACTAGCGGACCCACCGGGGAGCTGTTTTTT. This chain uses TRBV10-3 with TRBJ2-2; 11 bases align to TRBD2. This CDR3 is built from 16 residues. CDR1 is ENHRY, CDR2 SYGVKD, per germline. V trimming: 5 bases; J trimming: 4 bases; junction bases outside the gene matches: 6.

This chain links TRBV18 with TRBJ2-7, with TRBD2 matching over 9 bases. Germline V CDR1 and CDR2: KGHSH, LQKENI. Germline trimming cut 3 bases from V and 6 bases from J; bases unmatched to any gene: 3. There are 13 residues in the CDR3. The CDR3 DNA reads TGTGCCAGCTCACCGTTAGCGGGAGTCGAGCAGTACGTC. The encoded protein is CASSPLAGVEQYV.